The 21 T cell receptor beta chains below were found in one sample sequenced in a study of blood T cells in healthy people across ages. The authors ran a second PCR of 7 to 11 cycles using a sample-barcoded 5' primer and a J-beta primer mix. MiXCR was run by TCRdb on the 5' RACE reads, yielding one entry per CDR3 protein. Of 1.6 million or so distinct CDR3 sequences listed, about 35% are singletons. Material: blood. These receptors originate from a woman in her 30s in good health.

This clonotype was observed many times. The chain has TRBV12-3 or TRBV12-4 and TRBJ1-1; D not certain. The CDR3 totals 14 residues. V gave up 2 bases and J gave up 6 bases, with 13 bases separating them. The DNA of the CDR3 is TGTGCCAGCAGTTTAAGGCTTCTGGCCCCTGAAGCTTTCTTT. It codes for CASSLRLLAPEAFF.

The rearrangement joins TRBV15 to TRBJ1-2, with 8 nucleotides matching TRBD1. This CDR3 comprises 14 residues. The junction had 4 bases not matched to a gene; V was cut back by 2 bases and J by 5 bases. Germline V CDR1 and CDR2: LNHNV, YYDKDF (reference sequence). CDR3 residues: CATSRTTGGYGYTF. CDR3 sequence (DNA): TGTGCCACCAGCAGAACTACAGGGGGTTATGGCTACACCTTC.

This clonotype came up many times. V usage is TRBV29-1 and J usage is TRBJ1-2, with no clear D. The CDR3 is 13 residues long. With 4 bases removed from V and 7 bases from J, the gap between germline ends came to 16 bases. Germline V gene lookup returns CDR1 SQVTM and CDR2 ANQGSEA. This CDR3 is CSVGSAGASGYTF. CDR3 bases: TGCAGCGTTGGGTCCGCGGGAGCGAGTGGCTACACCTTC.

The J gene is TRBJ2-7, the V gene TRBV27, with a weak D call TRBD2 (5 bases). The length of the CDR3 is 15 residues. Germline CDR1 and CDR2: MNHEY and SMNVEV (reference sequence). V dropped 5 bases and J dropped 1 base, with 15 bases sitting between them. This CDR3 reads CASSPLGEGSYEQYF. The CDR3 DNA sequence: TGTGCCAGCAGTCCCCTCGGGGAAGGTTCCTACGAGCAGTACTTC.

This clonotype has just a few counts. This chain uses TRBV7-8 with TRBJ2-5, with TRBD2 identical over 12 bases. Trimming cost V 3 bases and J 5 bases; bases outside gene matches: 10. The CDR3 has 17 amino acids. Per the germline V gene, CDR1 is SGHVS and CDR2 is FQNEAQ. CDR3 residues: CASSFLQTSGSKETQYF. The CDR3 nucleotides are TGTGCCAGCAGCTTTTTGCAGACTAGCGGGAGTAAGGAGACCCAGTACTTC.

The chain recombines TRBV11-2 with TRBJ2-1, with a possible D match to TRBD1 (5 bases). The CDR3 sequence is 13 residues long. Trimming took 7 bases from V and 4 from J, leaving 11 bases between them. Per the germline V gene, CDR1 is SGHAT and CDR2 is FQNNGV. In DNA form, the CDR3 reads TGTGCCAGCACCCGCAGGGATTACAATGAGCAGTTCTTC. Translated: CASTRRDYNEQFF. Variable domain in full (rest from reference TRBV11-2 and TRBJ2-1): EAGVAQSPRYKIIEKRQSVAFWCNPISGHATLYWYQQILGQGPKLLIQFQNNGVVDDSQLPKDRFSAERLKGVDSTLKIQPAKLEDSAVYLCASTRRDYNEQFFGPGTRLTVL.

This chain joins TRBV11-2 and TRBJ2-7, with TRBD2 as a possible D gene (7 bases). Trimming pared 0 bases from V and 6 bases from J, leaving 15 bases between. This CDR3 contains 15 residues. Germline lookup yields CDR1 SGHAT and CDR2 FQNNGV. In nucleotides, the CDR3 is TGTGCCAGCAGCTTAGAAGGTCCAGGGGAGGGCGAGCAGTACTTC. Protein product: CASSLEGPGEGEQYF.

This clonotype was seen a few times. The rearrangement links TRBV28 to TRBJ2-7; maybe TRBD1 (6 bases). The length of the CDR3 is 13 residues. V dropped 5 bases and J dropped 9 bases, with 17 bases sitting between them. The germline V gene encodes CDR1 MDHEN and CDR2 SYDVKM. CDR3 bases: TGTGCCAGCAGTCAAGGAATCACAGGGTGGCAGTACTTC. Translated, it gives CASSQGITGWQYF.

In this sample, this clonotype turned up a few times. The chain recombines TRBV11-2 with TRBJ2-7; D not resolved. Germline assignment: CDR1 SGHAT and CDR2 FQNNGV. Trimming shortened V by 1 base and J by 7 bases, and 8 bases separated the two germline ends. This CDR3 spans 12 amino acids. Here the CDR3 DNA reads TGTGCCAGCAGCTTAGCTGAAAGGGAGCAGTACTTC. Residues: CASSLAEREQYF.

There are a few counts of this clonotype. This chain uses TRBV25-1 with TRBJ2-6; 8 nucleotides match TRBD2. The CDR3 sequence is 18 residues long. J gave up 0 bases and V 2 bases, and 6 bases lay outside the gene matches. Germline V gene lookup returns CDR1 MGHDK and CDR2 SYGVNS. CDR3 DNA: TGTGCCAGCAGTGAAGGGCTAGCGGGTAGCTCTGGGGCCAACGTCCTGACTTTC. The encoded protein is CASSEGLAGSSGANVLTF.

The chain employs TRBV11-1 and TRBJ2-7, with D perhaps matching TRBD1 (5 bases). This CDR3 has 13 amino acids. The V end was cut by 3 bases, the J end by 4 bases, with 10 bases between. Germline V gene data show CDR1 as SGHAT and CDR2 as FQDESV (reference sequence). The CDR3 spells CASSFVAGYEQYF. In DNA, the CDR3 is TGTGCCAGCAGCTTTGTTGCAGGGTACGAGCAGTACTTC.

This clonotype was seen only a few times. J is TRBJ2-3 and V is TRBV7-9; D is unresolved. Germline lookup yields CDR1 SEHNR and CDR2 FQNEAQ (reference sequence). V lost 5 bases to trimming and J lost 2 bases, with 14 bases between them. The CDR3 is 15 residues long. CDR3 loop: CASSAPFKDTDTQYF. The CDR3 nucleotides read TGTGCCAGCAGCGCTCCTTTTAAGGACACAGATACGCAGTATTTT.

The rearrangement links TRBV29-1 to TRBJ1-1; D is uncertain. The CDR3 sequence is 13 residues long. CDR1 SQVTM and CDR2 ANQGSEA come from the germline V gene. The V end was cut by 2 bases, the J end by 7 bases, with 14 bases between. The CDR3 here is CSVETPAYGEAFF. The CDR3 DNA follows: TGCAGCGTTGAAACTCCGGCGTACGGTGAAGCTTTCTTT.

This clonotype was counted a few times. V usage is TRBV19 and J usage is TRBJ1-5; D may be TRBD1 (6 bases). Germline-derived CDR1 and CDR2 are LNHDA and SQIVND (reference sequence). The V end lost 7 bases, the J end lost 2 bases, and 9 bases lay between the germline ends. The CDR3 has 13 amino acids. In DNA, the CDR3 is TGTGCCAGTAAGGCAGGGGGCAATCAGCCCCAGCATTTT. It specifies CASKAGGNQPQHF.

In its sample, this clonotype was seen many times. The chain joins TRBV20-1 to TRBJ2-7; D assignment may be TRBD1 or TRBD2 (5 bases each). The CDR3 contains 12 residues. The ends were cut back, 1 base at V and 6 bases at J, with 10 bases in the middle. CDR1 and CDR2 from the germline V gene are DFQATT and SNEGSKA (reference sequence). Here the CDR3 reads CSARVEGIEQYF. CDR3 DNA sequence: TGCAGTGCTAGAGTCGAGGGGATCGAGCAGTACTTC.

Only a few counts were recorded for this clonotype. The chain couples TRBV2 to TRBJ2-5; D gene unclear. Matching the DNA end better, TRBJ2-7 makes the J call doubtful. In germline, CDR1 is SNHLY, CDR2 FYNNEI. The CDR3 contains 13 residues. The CDR3 DNA reads as TGTGCCAGCAGTGGAGGCGAAGAAAACGAGCAGTACTTC. Translation gives CASSGGEENEQYF.

This clonotype has just a few counts. This chain uses TRBV20-1 with TRBJ2-5; 7 bases are a match to TRBD1. The CDR3 has 13 amino acids. Germline V CDR1 and CDR2: DFQATT, SNEGSKA (reference sequence). The CDR3 region has the DNA TGCAGCGCAGAGGTCAGGGGGCAAGAGACCCAGTACTTC. Translated: CSAEVRGQETQYF.

The rearrangement links TRBV4-3 to TRBJ2-7; D might be TRBD1 (5 bases). Trimming left V 0 bases short and J 6 bases short, with 27 bases between. The CDR3 is made up of 19 amino acids. CDR1 and CDR2 (germline): LGHNA, YSLEER. CDR3 loop: CASSQDSGAGNLKSGEQYF. DNA of the CDR3: TGCGCCAGCAGCCAAGATAGTGGGGCAGGGAATCTCAAATCGGGCGAGCAGTACTTC.

Ten or more counts support this clonotype. The genes are TRBV29-1 and TRBJ2-3; 14 bases align to TRBD2. Germline assignment: CDR1 SQVTM and CDR2 ANQGSEA. The CDR3 covers 12 residues. CDR3 sequence: CTGTSGRDTQYF. In DNA form, the CDR3 reads TGCACCGGGACTAGCGGGAGAGATACGCAGTATTTT.

Remarks on this clonotype: A read error may explain this, as a much larger clone is one base away. V is TRBV29-1 and J is TRBJ2-5, with D maybe TRBD2 (5 bases). The germline gives CDR1 SQVTM, CDR2 ANQGSEA. The CDR3 totals 12 residues. The CDR3 reads CGVVEGAETQYF. The CDR3 DNA reads TGCGGCGTTGTTGAGGGAGCAGAGACCCAGTACTTC.

This clonotype turned up a few times. This sequence joins TRBV7-2 and TRBJ1-1, with 7 bases lining up with TRBD1. Germline V gene sequence: CDR1 SGHTA, CDR2 FQGNSA. With 4 bases clipped from V and 6 bases from J, the junction kept 8 bases outside the gene matches. This CDR3 is built from 14 residues. The CDR3 sequence is CASSSRQGTAEAFF. CDR3 DNA: TGTGCCAGCAGCTCTCGACAGGGCACTGCTGAAGCTTTCTTT.